These 11 T cell receptor beta chains were sequenced from one sample in a study of early T cells in non-severe SARS-CoV-2 infection. In TCRdb, the 5' RACE reads were re-called with MiXCR into one record per CDR3 protein. The sample contains just over 95,000 distinct CDR3 sequences, about 10% of which appear only once. The sequencing used whole blood, collected at baseline. The receptors come from an adult who was a healthcare worker with PCR-confirmed SARS-CoV-2 infection or an uninfected control (not recorded which).

This clonotype was picked up a small number of times. This chain connects TRBV20-1 to TRBJ2-1; 16 nucleotides align to TRBD2. This CDR3 contains 19 residues. The germline CDR1 and CDR2 sequences are DFQATT and SNEGSKA (reference sequence). V was pared by 3 bases and J by 1 base, with 9 bases of the junction left unmatched. CDR3 sequence reads: CSASSFGTSGGVSYNEQFF. CDR3 DNA sequence: TGCAGTGCTAGTTCTTTCGGGACTAGCGGGGGGGTGTCCTACAATGAGCAGTTCTTC.

The chain recombines TRBV9 with TRBJ1-2; 7 bases line up with TRBD1. The CDR3 is 16 residues long. V was clipped by 0 bases and J by 2 bases; unmatched bases: 7. The germline gives CDR1 SGDLS, CDR2 YYNGEE. The CDR3 DNA follows: TGTGCCAGCAGCGTAGACCCTGACAGGGAAAACTATGGCTACACCTTC. Its translation is CASSVDPDRENYGYTF.

This clonotype was counted ten times or more. The chain employs TRBV3-1 and TRBJ2-3; D might be TRBD2 (5 bases). Germline CDR1 is LGHDT and CDR2 is YNNKEL (reference sequence). Trimming took 4 bases from V and 1 from J, leaving 9 bases between them. CDR3 size: 14 residues. The CDR3, as DNA: TGTGCCAGCAGCCCCAGCGGCCGCACAGATACGCAGTATTTT. Protein product: CASSPSGRTDTQYF.

The CDR3 is CASSLQGSYGYTF. The CDR3 nucleotides read TGTGCCAGCTCTCTACAGGGGAGCTATGGCTACACCTTC. The chain carries TRBV18 and TRBJ1-2; 7 nucleotides agree with TRBD1. The trim removed 6 bases at V and 4 bases at J, leaving 5 bases unmatched. Germline V gives CDR1 KGHSH, CDR2 LQKENI. The CDR3 totals 13 residues. Full variable domain (missing parts from reference TRBV18 and TRBJ1-2): NAGVMQNPRHLVRRRGQEARLRCSPMKGHSHVYWYRQLPEEGLKFMVYLQKENIIDESGMPKERFSAEFPKEGPSILRIQQVVRGDSAAYFCASSLQGSYGYTFGSGTRLTVV.

The table lists this clonotype with many counts. V gene TRBV20-1 combines with J gene TRBJ1-4; the match to TRBD1 covers 7 bases. The junction had 8 bases not matched to a gene; V was cut back by 8 bases and J by 8 bases. Germline V gives CDR1 DFQATT, CDR2 SNEGSKA (reference sequence). This CDR3 region has 12 residues. The CDR3 bases are TGCAGTCCGGGACAGTTAAAGGAAAAACTGTTTTTT. Protein sequence: CSPGQLKEKLFF.

The J gene is TRBJ2-7, the V gene TRBV7-9; weak D call: TRBD1 (6 bases). V lost 3 bases to trimming and J lost 3 bases, with 18 bases between them. There are 16 residues in the CDR3. The germline CDR1 and CDR2 sequences are SEHNR and FQNEAQ (reference sequence). In nucleotides, the CDR3 is TGTGCCAGCAGCTTGAAGGACAGCCTAACCCGCTACGAGCAGTACTTC. Translated: CASSLKDSLTRYEQYF. Combining the CDR3 with reference TRBV7-9 and TRBJ2-7 gives the whole variable domain DTGVSQNPRHKITKRGQNVTFRCDPISEHNRLYWYRQTLGQGPEFLTYFQNEAQLEKSRLLSDRFSAERPKGSFSTLEIQRTEQGDSAMYLCASSLKDSLTRYEQYFGPGTRLTVT.

This clonotype was seen ten or more times. V usage is TRBV20-1 and J usage is TRBJ2-3; D remains ambiguous. The V end lost 3 bases, the J end lost 0 bases, and 7 bases lay between the germline ends. The CDR3 has 13 amino acids. Germline V gene data show CDR1 as DFQATT and CDR2 as SNEGSKA (reference sequence). The CDR3 DNA reads as TGCAGTGCTAGGGTAGAAAGCACAGATACGCAGTATTTT. Residues: CSARVESTDTQYF.

This clonotype showed up many times. The chain employs TRBV29-1 and TRBJ2-2; a weak D match, TRBD1 (5 bases). With 4 bases removed from V and 0 bases from J, the gap between germline ends came to 9 bases. Germline CDR1 SQVTM, CDR2 ANQGSEA. This CDR3 contains 14 residues. CDR3 residues: CSVGGAPNTGELFF. DNA of the CDR3: TGCAGCGTTGGTGGGGCTCCGAACACCGGGGAGCTGTTTTTT.

CDR3 sequence reads: CASSQGLAGDTQYF. DNA for the CDR3: TGTGCCAGCAGCCAGGGACTAGCCGGAGATACGCAGTATTTT. The chain links TRBV7-9 to TRBJ2-3; TRBD2 aligns across 9 bases. The CDR3 spans 14 residues. In germline, CDR1 is SEHNR, CDR2 FQNEAQ (reference sequence). J gave up 5 bases and V 5 bases, and 5 bases lay outside the gene matches.

This clonotype was counted a few times. The J gene is TRBJ2-2, the V gene TRBV14; D is unclear. Germline V gene lookup returns CDR1 SGHDN and CDR2 FVKESK. The CDR3 is made up of 15 amino acids. V lost 2 bases and J lost 4, with 11 bases in between. This chain's CDR3 is CASSQRLPPTGELFF. The CDR3 region has the DNA TGTGCCAGCAGCCAAAGACTCCCCCCCACCGGGGAGCTGTTTTTT.

The chain joins TRBV7-2 to TRBJ2-3; unclear D gene. CDR3 length: 15 amino acids. From germline, CDR1 is SGHTA and CDR2 FQGNSA. The V end was cut by 1 base, the J end by 4 bases, with 12 bases between. For the CDR3, the DNA is TGTGCCAGCAGCTTAGATTCGGAGATGGCAGATACGCAGTATTTT. The encoded protein is CASSLDSEMADTQYF.